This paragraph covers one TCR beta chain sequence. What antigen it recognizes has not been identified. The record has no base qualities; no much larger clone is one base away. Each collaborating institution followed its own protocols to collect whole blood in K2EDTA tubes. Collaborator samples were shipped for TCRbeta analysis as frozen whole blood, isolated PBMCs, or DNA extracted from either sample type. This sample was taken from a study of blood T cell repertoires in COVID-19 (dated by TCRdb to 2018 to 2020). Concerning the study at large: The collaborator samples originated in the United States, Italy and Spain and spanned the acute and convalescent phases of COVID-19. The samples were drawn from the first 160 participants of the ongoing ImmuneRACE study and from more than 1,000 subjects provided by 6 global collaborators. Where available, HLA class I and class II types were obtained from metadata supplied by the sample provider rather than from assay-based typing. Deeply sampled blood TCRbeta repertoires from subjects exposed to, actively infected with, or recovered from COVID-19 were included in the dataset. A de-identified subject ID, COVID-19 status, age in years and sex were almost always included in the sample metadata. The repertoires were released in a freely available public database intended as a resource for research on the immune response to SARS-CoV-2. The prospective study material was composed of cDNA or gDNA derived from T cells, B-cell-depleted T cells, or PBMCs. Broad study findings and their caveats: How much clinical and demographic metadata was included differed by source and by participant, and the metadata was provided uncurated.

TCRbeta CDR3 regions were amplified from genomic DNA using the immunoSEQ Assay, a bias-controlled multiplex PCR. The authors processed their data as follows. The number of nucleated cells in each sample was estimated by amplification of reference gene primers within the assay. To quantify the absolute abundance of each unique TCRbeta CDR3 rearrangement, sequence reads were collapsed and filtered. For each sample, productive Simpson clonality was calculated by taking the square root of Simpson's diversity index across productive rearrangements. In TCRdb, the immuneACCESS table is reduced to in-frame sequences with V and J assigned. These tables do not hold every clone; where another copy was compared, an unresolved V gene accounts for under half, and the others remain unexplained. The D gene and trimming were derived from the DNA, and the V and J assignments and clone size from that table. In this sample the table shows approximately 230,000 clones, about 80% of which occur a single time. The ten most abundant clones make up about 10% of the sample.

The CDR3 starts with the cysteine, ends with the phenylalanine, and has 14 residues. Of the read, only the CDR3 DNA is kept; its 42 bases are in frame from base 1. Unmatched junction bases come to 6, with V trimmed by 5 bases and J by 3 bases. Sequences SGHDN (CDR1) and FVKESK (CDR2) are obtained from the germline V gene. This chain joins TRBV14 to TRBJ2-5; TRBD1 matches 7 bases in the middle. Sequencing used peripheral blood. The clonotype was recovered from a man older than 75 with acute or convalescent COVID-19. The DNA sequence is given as TGTGCCAGCAGCTTCGGGACAGCGAAAGAGACCCAGTACTTC. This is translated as CASSFGTAKETQYF.